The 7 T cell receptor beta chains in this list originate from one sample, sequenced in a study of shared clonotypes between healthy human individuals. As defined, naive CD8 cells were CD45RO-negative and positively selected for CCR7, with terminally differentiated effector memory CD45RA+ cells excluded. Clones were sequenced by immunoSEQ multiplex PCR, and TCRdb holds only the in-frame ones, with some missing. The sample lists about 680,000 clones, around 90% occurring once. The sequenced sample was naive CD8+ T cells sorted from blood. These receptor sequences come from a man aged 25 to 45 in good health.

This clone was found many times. CDR3 sequence: CASTGQAGLADYNEQFF. The CDR3 DNA reads TGTGCCAGCACTGGACAGGCTGGACTAGCGGACTACAATGAGCAGTTCTTC. This chain connects TRBV9 to TRBJ2-1; TRBD2 matches at 10 bases. Germline CDR1 SGDLS, CDR2 YYNGEE. The CDR3 is 17 residues long. V was clipped by 6 bases and J by 3 bases; unmatched bases: 12.

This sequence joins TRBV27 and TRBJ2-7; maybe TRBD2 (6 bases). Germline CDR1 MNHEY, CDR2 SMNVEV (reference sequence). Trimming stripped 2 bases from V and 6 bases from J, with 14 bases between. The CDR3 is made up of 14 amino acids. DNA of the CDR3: TGTGCCAGCAGTTTAGGACGAACTAGCCGCGAGCAGTACTTC. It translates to CASSLGRTSREQYF.

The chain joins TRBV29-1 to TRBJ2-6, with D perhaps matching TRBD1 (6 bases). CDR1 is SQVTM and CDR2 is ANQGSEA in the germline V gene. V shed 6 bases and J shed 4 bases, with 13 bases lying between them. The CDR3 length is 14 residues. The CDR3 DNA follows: TGCAGCGTACCACAGGGATGGGGGGCCAACGTCCTGACTTTC. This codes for CSVPQGWGANVLTF. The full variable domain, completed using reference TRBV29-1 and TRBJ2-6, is SAVISQKPSRDICQRGTSLTIQCQVDSQVTMMFWYRQQPGQSLTLIATANQGSEATYESGFVIDKFPISRPNLTFSTLTVSNMSPEDSSIYLCSVPQGWGANVLTFGAGSRLTVL.

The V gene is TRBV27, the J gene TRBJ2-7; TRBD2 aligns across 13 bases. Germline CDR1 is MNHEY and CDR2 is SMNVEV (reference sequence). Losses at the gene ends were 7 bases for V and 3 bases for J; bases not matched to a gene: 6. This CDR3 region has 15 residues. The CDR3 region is CASKWGLAGLYEQYF. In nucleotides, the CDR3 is TGTGCCAGCAAATGGGGACTAGCGGGACTCTACGAGCAGTACTTC.

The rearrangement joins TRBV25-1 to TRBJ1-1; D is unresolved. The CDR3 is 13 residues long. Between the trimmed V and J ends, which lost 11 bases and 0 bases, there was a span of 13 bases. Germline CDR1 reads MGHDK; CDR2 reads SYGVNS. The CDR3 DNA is TGTGCCGTACAATCAACAGTGAACACTGAAGCTTTCTTT. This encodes CAVQSTVNTEAFF. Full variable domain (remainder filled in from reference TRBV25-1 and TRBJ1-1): EADIYQTPRYLVIGTGKKITLECSQTMGHDKMYWYQQDPGMELHLIHYSYGVNSTEKGDLSSESTVSRIRTEHFPLTLESARPSHTSQYLCAVQSTVNTEAFFGQGTRLTVV.

The DNA for the CDR3 is TGTGCCTGGAGGGACAGAGTTAATGAAAAACTGTTTTTT. Translated: CAWRDRVNEKLFF. The gene calls are TRBV30 and TRBJ1-4; possibly TRBD1 for D (6 bases). Germline V gives CDR1 GTSNPN, CDR2 SVGIG (reference sequence). The CDR3 length is 13 residues. Trimming removed 3 bases at V and 4 bases at J, with 9 bases between.

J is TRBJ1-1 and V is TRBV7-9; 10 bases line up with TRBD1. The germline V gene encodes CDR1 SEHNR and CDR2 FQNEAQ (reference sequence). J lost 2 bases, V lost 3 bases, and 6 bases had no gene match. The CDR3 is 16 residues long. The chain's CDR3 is CASSLGGTGVNTEAFF. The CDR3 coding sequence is TGTGCCAGCAGCTTGGGCGGGACAGGGGTTAACACTGAAGCTTTCTTT.